This TCR beta chain was recorded in a study of blood T cell repertoires in COVID-19. Looking at the study overall: Both acute and convalescent COVID-19 samples were obtained from the United States, Italy and Spain. PBMCs, B-cell-depleted T cells, or T cells provided the cDNA or gDNA that made up the material.

Original processing notes: Amplification with reference gene primers provided the estimates of nucleated cell counts. Only in-frame clones appear in the TCRdb table, and some are missing; sequencing was by immunoSEQ multiplex PCR. From that table come the V and J calls and clone size; the DNA was used to work out D and trimming. The sample contains some 130,000 clones, approximately 84% of which appear only once. The CDR3 length is 15 residues. Germline values: CDR1 LNHDA, CDR2 SQIVND (reference sequence). Trimming took 3 bases from V and 1 from J; bases not matched to a gene: 1. This TCR came from a man aged 65 to 85 with acute or convalescent COVID-19. The rearrangement links TRBV19 to TRBJ2-2; 8 bases agree with TRBD2. The material sequenced was peripheral blood. CDR3 loop: CASSIGGVNTGELFF. CDR3 sequence (DNA): TGTGCCAGTAGTATCGGGGGGGTGAACACCGGGGAGCTGTTTTTT. Filled out from reference TRBV19 and TRBJ2-2, the complete variable domain reads DGGITQSPKYLFRKEGQNVTLSCEQNLNHDAMYWYRQDPGQGLRLIYYSQIVNDFQKGDIAEGYSVSREKKESFPLTVTSAQKNPTAFYLCASSIGGVNTGELFFGEGSRLTVL.